There are many counts of the clone carrying this T cell receptor beta chain. The time point here: newly diagnosed GD, antithyroid drugs for less than 3 months. Scientists built the TCR library using RNA that was extracted from PBMCs. The sample comes from a study of regulatory T cells in long-lasting Graves disease. Study-wide context: Graves' cases, newly diagnosed, had used antithyroid drugs under 3 months.

CDR1 and CDR2 (germline): DFQATT, SNEGSKA (reference sequence). Trimming stripped 5 bases from V and 2 bases from J, with 15 bases between. The CDR3 is 14 amino acids. Libraries of TCR beta came from iRepertoire HTBI primers plus Arm-PCR of CDR3 regions. TCRdb analysed the multiplex PCR reads with MiXCR anew, one entry per CDR3 protein. This sample yields roughly 400,000 distinct CDR3 sequences, of which roughly 15% are seen a single time; roughly 23% belongs to the top ten. The same data also contributed to another study, on T cells in Graves' hyperthyroidism and ophthalmopathy.

Specimen: peripheral blood mononuclear cells (PBMCs), collected at new diagnosis, from a patient treated with antithyroid drugs. V gene TRBV20-1 combines with J gene TRBJ1-2; D remains unclear. The TCR comes from a woman under 30 with Graves disease. The CDR3, as DNA: TGCAGTGCTGAGGGTGGAGCTACCAACTATGGCTACACCTTC. Translated: CSAEGGATNYGYTF.